This TCR beta chain was retrieved from a study of CD8+ T cells in alopecia areata. CDR3 size: 11 residues. Germline loops: CDR1 GTSNPN, CDR2 SVGIG (reference sequence). With 2 bases removed from V and 11 bases from J, the gap between germline ends came to 12 bases. Once RNA had been extracted, it was reverse transcribed into cDNA to act as the sequencing template. TCRdb's copy holds only in-frame clones and misses some; the assay was immunoSEQ multiplex PCR. The profile shows approximately 59,000 clones, about half of them singletons. The chain recombines TRBV30 with TRBJ1-1; D gene uncertain. The sample in question was CD8+ T cells sorted from blood, obtained at week 0. The receptor was derived from a human donor with alopecia areata. CDR3 in amino acids: CAWSTLYGAFF. The CDR3 DNA follows: TGTGCCTGGAGTACTTTATATGGCGCTTTCTTT.